Presented here are 17 T cell receptor beta chains from one specimen sequenced in a study of blood T cells in healthy people across ages. The use of a sample-barcoded 5' primer and a J-beta primer mix characterized a second PCR of roughly 7 to 11 cycles. MiXCR was run by TCRdb on the 5' RACE reads, yielding one entry per CDR3 protein. The data hold over a million distinct CDR3 sequences, with roughly 59% observed a single time. The sequenced sample consisted of blood. The source of these receptors is a young man in good health.

The V call is TRBV3-1, the J call TRBJ1-4, with 8 bases that match TRBD1. Germline V gene sequence: CDR1 LGHDT, CDR2 YNNKEL (reference sequence). The CDR3 has 17 amino acids. J lost 8 bases, V lost 2 bases, and 13 bases had no gene match. The CDR3 nucleotides are TGTGCCAGCAGCCAAAGATCCGGGGGACAGGTCAACGAAAAACTGTTTTTT. It specifies CASSQRSGGQVNEKLFF.

This chain joins TRBV28 and TRBJ1-3; a weak D match, TRBD1 (5 bases). The germline V gene encodes CDR1 MDHEN and CDR2 SYDVKM. The V and J ends lost 6 bases and 2 bases respectively, with 17 bases between them. This CDR3 comprises 16 residues. CDR3 loop: CASSPSYGGTGNTIYF. DNA of the CDR3: TGTGCCAGCAGCCCTTCTTACGGGGGAACTGGAAACACCATATATTTT.

The gene calls are TRBV20-1 and TRBJ2-7; D remains ambiguous. The end of the DNA aligns better with TRBJ2-5, so the J call may be wrong. The germline V gene encodes CDR1 DFQATT and CDR2 SNEGSKA (reference sequence). The CDR3 has 14 amino acids. CDR3 in amino acids: CSARDIGARETQYF. For the CDR3, the DNA is TGCAGTGCTAGAGACATTGGAGCGCGTGAGACCCAGTACTTC.

The CDR3 DNA reads as TGCAGCGTTGATACTAGCGGGACCGAGCAGTACTTC. Translating gives CSVDTSGTEQYF. V and J are TRBV29-1 and TRBJ2-7; 10 positions match TRBD2. Germline lookup yields CDR1 SQVTM and CDR2 ANQGSEA. J lost 6 bases, V lost 3 bases, and 2 bases had no gene match. This CDR3 has 12 amino acids.

The chain employs TRBV15 and TRBJ2-1, with 10 bases fitting TRBD2. The CDR3 loop spans 15 amino acids. Trimming cost V 5 bases and J 3 bases; bases outside gene matches: 4. Germline lookup yields CDR1 LNHNV and CDR2 YYDKDF (reference sequence). CDR3 sequence (DNA): TGTGCCACCAGCCAAGCGGGAGGGATCTACAATGAGCAGTTCTTC. The encoded protein is CATSQAGGIYNEQFF.

V usage is TRBV15 and J usage is TRBJ2-7, with D hard to call. CDR1 is LNHNV, CDR2 YYDKDF, per germline (reference sequence). Trimming took off 0 bases at V and 0 bases at J, with 9 bases between the two ends. The CDR3 runs to 15 residues. CDR3 bases: TGTGCCACCAGCAGAGAAGAAGGGAACTCCTACGAGCAGTACTTC. Protein: CATSREEGNSYEQYF.

CDR3 loop: CSAGSLAGGAGQPQHF. DNA for the CDR3: TGCAGTGCTGGAAGTCTGGCAGGGGGCGCGGGGCAGCCCCAGCATTTT. This chain connects TRBV20-1 to TRBJ1-5, with TRBD1 matching over 8 bases. The junction had 16 bases not matched to a gene; V was cut back by 5 bases and J by 7 bases. This CDR3 contains 16 residues. Germline CDR1 and CDR2: DFQATT and SNEGSKA (reference sequence).

The gene calls are TRBV6-2 or TRBV6-3 and TRBJ2-7; D perhaps matches TRBD2 (5 bases). The V end lost 5 bases, the J end lost 0 bases, and 17 bases lay between the germline ends. Germline V CDR1 and CDR2: MNHEY, SVGEGT. This CDR3 comprises 16 residues. Here the CDR3 DNA reads TGTGCCAGCAGTGCTGCGAGCGGTCCCTACTCCTACGAGCAGTACTTC. As protein: CASSAASGPYSYEQYF.

This clonotype showed up just a few times. The V and J genes are TRBV28 and TRBJ2-3, with D perhaps matching TRBD2 (5 bases). Germline V gives CDR1 MDHEN, CDR2 SYDVKM. The CDR3 contains 16 residues. V was cut by 7 bases and J by 0 bases, with 17 bases left in between. CDR3 nucleotide sequence: TGTGCCAGCACCTCATTTAGCGTCCGAAGCACAGATACGCAGTATTTT. The encoded protein is CASTSFSVRSTDTQYF.

V and J are TRBV27 and TRBJ2-1, with 8 nucleotides matching TRBD2. Germline CDR1 and CDR2: MNHEY and SMNVEV (reference sequence). The V gene end was trimmed by 1 base and the J gene end by 6 bases; junction bases not matched to a gene: 8. The CDR3 has 16 amino acids. The CDR3 loop reads CASSLFSGDTSNEQFF. The DNA for the CDR3 is TGTGCCAGCAGTTTATTTAGCGGGGACACCTCCAATGAGCAGTTCTTC.

The chain uses TRBV5-1 and TRBJ2-3; 11 bases match TRBD2. This CDR3 region has 18 residues. Germline values: CDR1 SGHRS, CDR2 YFSETQ. Trimming removed 7 bases from V and 5 bases from J; junction bases left unmatched: 18. CDR3 coding DNA: TGCGCCAGCCGAGAGGGGACCGGTAGCGGGAGGGGAGGAGATACGCAGTATTTT. Encoded protein: CASREGTGSGRGGDTQYF. The variable domain in full, with the rest retrieved from reference TRBV5-1 and TRBJ2-3, is KAGVTQTPRYLIKTRGQQVTLSCSPISGHRSVSWYQQTPGQGLQFLFEYFSETQRNKGNFPGRFSGRQFSNSRSEMNVSTLELGDSALYLCASREGTGSGRGGDTQYFGPGTRLTVL.

The rearrangement uses TRBV2 and TRBJ1-1; perhaps TRBD1 as D (6 bases). The V end lost 6 bases, the J end lost 0 bases, and 11 bases lay between the germline ends. The CDR3 runs 14 residues. CDR1 is SNHLY, CDR2 FYNNEI, per germline. In DNA form, the CDR3 reads TGTGCCAGCAGCGGACAGCTTATGAACACTGAAGCTTTCTTT. Its protein product is CASSGQLMNTEAFF.

This clonotype was seen ten or more times. The chain carries TRBV20-1 and TRBJ2-1; D is unresolved. The CDR3 has 12 residues. Germline loops: CDR1 DFQATT, CDR2 SNEGSKA (reference sequence). V gave up 3 bases and J gave up 6 bases, with 9 bases separating them. The CDR3 here is CSASPGFNEQFF. Here the CDR3 DNA reads TGCAGTGCTAGCCCGGGTTTCAATGAGCAGTTCTTC.

The V and J genes are TRBV28 and TRBJ1-2, with D hard to call. CDR1 and CDR2 from the germline V gene are MDHEN and SYDVKM. CDR3 length: 12 amino acids. Trimming pared 6 bases from V and 8 bases from J, leaving 13 bases between. CDR3 in DNA: TGTGCCAGCAGGTATGAGGGTAGCGGCTACACCTTC. Translated, it gives CASRYEGSGYTF.

This chain connects TRBV7-9 to TRBJ2-3, with D maybe TRBD2 (5 bases). This CDR3 is 14 amino acids long. The germline CDR1 and CDR2 sequences are SEHNR and FQNEAQ (reference sequence). V was clipped by 7 bases and J by 1 base, with 12 bases between them. In DNA, the CDR3 is TGTGCCAGCAAGGGCTCAGCGGGCACAGATACGCAGTATTTT. The encoded protein is CASKGSAGTDTQYF. Looking up the rest from reference TRBV7-9 and TRBJ2-3 gives the full variable domain: DTGVSQNPRHKITKRGQNVTFRCDPISEHNRLYWYRQTLGQGPEFLTYFQNEAQLEKSRLLSDRFSAERPKGSFSTLEIQRTEQGDSAMYLCASKGSAGTDTQYFGPGTRLTVL.

The V gene is TRBV4-1, the J gene TRBJ2-1; D unclear. Trimming removed 1 base from V and 10 bases from J, with 8 bases in between. Germline V gene data show CDR1 as MGHRA and CDR2 as YSYEKL. This CDR3 region has 12 residues. As DNA, the CDR3 is TGCGCCAGCAGCCAAGTCGTGACAGAGCAGTTCTTC. It codes for CASSQVVTEQFF.

This rearrangement joins TRBV15 to TRBJ2-1; 10 bases align to TRBD2. CDR3 size: 15 residues. CDR1 and CDR2 from the germline V gene are LNHNV and YYDKDF (reference sequence). V was clipped by 8 bases and J by 6 bases; unmatched bases: 10. DNA of the CDR3: TGTGCCACCCAGTTAGCGGGAGGTGCTCTCAATGAGCAGTTCTTC. Protein product: CATQLAGGALNEQFF.